A single sample is the source of the 24 T cell receptor beta chains below, sequenced in a study of STAT5B mutations in CD4+ large granular lymphocyte leukemia. Sequencing used immunoSEQ multiplex PCR; TCRdb keeps in-frame clones, though not all of them. This sample carries over 30,000 clones, nearly 90% of them seen once, and the ten largest clones take around 3.4%. The specimen was CD4+ T cells from blood buffy coats. These receptors originate from a human donor in good health.

CDR3 sequence (DNA): TGTGCCAGCAGTGAATATGTAGGGACAGGGGGAAACACCATATATTTT. Translating it yields CASSEYVGTGGNTIYF. The chain combines TRBV25-1 with TRBJ1-3; 9 nucleotides align to TRBD1. CDR3 length equals 16 residues. J was trimmed by 4 bases and V by 0 bases; bases with no gene match: 4. CDR1 MGHDK and CDR2 SYGVNS come from the germline V gene.

This rearrangement joins TRBV18 to TRBJ1-4; D possibly corresponds to TRBD1 (5 bases). V was clipped by 3 bases and J by 4 bases, with 9 bases between them. CDR3 size: 14 residues. Germline CDR1 is KGHSH and CDR2 is LQKENI. The CDR3 spells CASSPGTLNEKLFF. In DNA, the CDR3 is TGTGCCAGCTCACCCGGGACCCTTAATGAAAAACTGTTTTTT. Full variable domain (remainder filled in from reference TRBV18 and TRBJ1-4): NAGVMQNPRHLVRRRGQEARLRCSPMKGHSHVYWYRQLPEEGLKFMVYLQKENIIDESGMPKERFSAEFPKEGPSILRIQQVVRGDSAAYFCASSPGTLNEKLFFGSGTQLSVL.

J is TRBJ2-3 and V is TRBV4-3; 7 bases are shared with TRBD1. The trim removed 0 bases at V and 4 bases at J, leaving 7 bases unmatched. CDR1 is LGHNA, CDR2 YSLEER, per germline. This CDR3 is built from 16 residues. The CDR3 DNA reads as TGCGCCAGCAGCCAAGAACAGGACAGGAGGCCAGATACGCAGTATTTT. Translated, it gives CASSQEQDRRPDTQYF.

V gene TRBV5-1 combines with J gene TRBJ1-2; D is unresolved. V lost 0 bases and J 3 bases, leaving 6 bases between the germline ends. The CDR3 consists of 13 residues. Germline loops: CDR1 SGHRS, CDR2 YFSETQ. CDR3 sequence: CASSLGQDYGYTF. As DNA, the CDR3 is TGCGCCAGCAGCTTGGGTCAGGACTATGGCTACACCTTC.

V is TRBV5-5 and J is TRBJ2-5; D gene unclear. The J call may not be correct, given that the DNA end is closer to TRBJ2-7. CDR1 and CDR2 from the germline V gene are SGHKS and YYEKEE (reference sequence). CDR3 length: 13 residues. CDR3 protein: CASTPRSSYEQYF. As DNA, the CDR3 is TGTGCCAGCACCCCGAGGAGCTCCTACGAGCAGTACTTC.

J is TRBJ1-2 and V is TRBV7-9; D perhaps matches TRBD1 (6 bases). Trimming cost V 5 bases and J 0 bases, with 13 bases left between them. Germline V gene lookup returns CDR1 SEHNR and CDR2 FQNEAQ (reference sequence). This CDR3 comprises 15 residues. The DNA of the CDR3 is TGTGCCAGCAGCCCCGGGGGGACAACTAACTATGGCTACACCTTC. Amino acid sequence: CASSPGGTTNYGYTF.

This clone was picked up a small number of times. V gene TRBV27 combines with J gene TRBJ1-5; 9 bases map to TRBD1. With 6 bases clipped from V and 5 bases from J, the junction kept 8 bases outside the gene matches. This CDR3 spans 15 amino acids. Germline V lookup: CDR1 MNHEY, CDR2 SMNVEV (reference sequence). The DNA for the CDR3 is TGTGCCAGCAGAGGATCAACAGGGGGCGATCAGCCCCAGCATTTT. Its protein product is CASRGSTGGDQPQHF.

This sequence joins TRBV6-6 and TRBJ1-4, with D possibly being TRBD1 (6 bases). The CDR3 is 15 amino acids. Germline V lookup: CDR1 MNHNY, CDR2 SVGAGI (reference sequence). The germline V and J ends were trimmed by 5 bases and 5 bases, with 15 bases remaining between them. The CDR3 sequence: CASSRLQGGNEKLFF. In nucleotides, the CDR3 is TGTGCCAGCAGTCGACTACAGGGTGGCAATGAAAAACTGTTTTTT.

J is TRBJ1-1 and V is TRBV2; the D gene is possibly TRBD1 (6 bases). Germline V gene data show CDR1 as SNHLY and CDR2 as FYNNEI. This CDR3 has 12 residues. The V and J ends lost 5 bases and 7 bases respectively, with 11 bases between them. The CDR3 is CASSIGGGEAFF. The CDR3, as DNA: TGTGCCAGCAGTATAGGGGGGGGTGAAGCTTTCTTT. Combining the CDR3 with reference TRBV2 and TRBJ1-1 gives the whole variable domain EPEVTQTPSHQVTQMGQEVILRCVPISNHLYFYWYRQILGQKVEFLVSFYNNEISEKSEIFDDQFSVERPDGSNFTLKIRSTKLEDSAMYFCASSIGGGEAFFGQGTRLTVV.

V usage is TRBV6-1 and J usage is TRBJ1-1; D not certain. Germline-derived CDR1 and CDR2 are MNHNS and SASEGT. V dropped 2 bases and J dropped 1 base, with 8 bases sitting between them. The CDR3 length is 14 residues. The CDR3 DNA sequence: TGTGCCAGCAGTGAAATAATCGGGAACACTGAAGCTTTCTTT. This sequence encodes CASSEIIGNTEAFF.

The count of this clone is one. CDR3 coding DNA: TGTGCCAGCAGTGTAGGGGGGACTAGCGGGAGTGGTGAGACCCAGTACTTC. Translation: CASSVGGTSGSGETQYF. The rearrangement links TRBV6-1 to TRBJ2-5, with 14 bases aligning to TRBD2. The CDR3 loop spans 17 amino acids. The ends lost 4 bases at V and 5 bases at J; junction bases unmatched: 9. CDR1 is MNHNS and CDR2 is SASEGT in the germline V gene.

This clone was found a few times. The chain carries TRBV28 and TRBJ2-2, with D tentatively TRBD2 (6 bases). The CDR3 has 12 residues. Trimming left V 3 bases short and J 9 bases short, with 8 bases between. The germline V gene has CDR1 MDHEN and CDR2 SYDVKM. The CDR3 is CASSLGGRELFF. In DNA, the CDR3 is TGTGCCAGCAGTTTGGGGGGAAGGGAGCTGTTTTTT. The variable domain in full, completed from reference TRBV28 and TRBJ2-2, reads DVKVTQSSRYLVKRTGEKVFLECVQDMDHENMFWYRQDPGLGLRLIYFSYDVKMKEKGDIPEGYSVSREKKERFSLILESASTNQTSMYLCASSLGGRELFFGEGSRLTVL.

The chain is built from TRBV27 and TRBJ2-2, with TRBD2 identical over 7 bases. The CDR3 has 13 residues. V was clipped by 6 bases and J by 10 bases; unmatched bases: 8. Per germline, CDR1 MNHEY and CDR2 SMNVEV (reference sequence). As DNA, the CDR3 is TGTGCCAGCAGGCCTCCGACTAGCAAGGAGCTGTTTTTT. Its protein is CASRPPTSKELFF.

The V call is TRBV7-6, the J call TRBJ2-7; D gene uncertain. There are 14 residues in the CDR3. The germline V and J ends were trimmed by 5 bases and 0 bases, with 11 bases remaining between them. The V gene's germline CDR1 is SGHVS and CDR2 FNYEAQ. CDR3 nucleotides: TGTGCCAGCAGCCCCGTCCTGGTCTCCTACGAGCAGTACTTC. This translates into CASSPVLVSYEQYF.

The chain couples TRBV5-4 to TRBJ1-2, with 7 bases matching TRBD1. The V segment lost 2 bases and the J segment 8 bases; nucleotides outside the gene matches: 6. Germline V gene lookup returns CDR1 SGHNT and CDR2 YYREEE (reference sequence). This CDR3 has 13 residues. CDR3 sequence (DNA): TGTGCCAGCAGCTTAACAGGGGCAAGGGGCTACACCTTC. Encoded protein: CASSLTGARGYTF.

This clone came up a few times. The rearrangement links TRBV4-2 to TRBJ2-7; D remains ambiguous. The length of the CDR3 is 14 residues. Trimming removed 0 bases from V and 2 bases from J, with 8 bases in between. Germline CDR1 and CDR2: LGHNA and YNFKEQ. The CDR3 here is CASSQDARTYEQYF. In nucleotides, the CDR3 is TGTGCCAGCAGCCAAGATGCCAGGACCTACGAGCAGTACTTC.

This clone was picked up a small number of times. V usage is TRBV4-2 and J usage is TRBJ2-5, with 7 bases aligning to TRBD1. Germline CDR1 is LGHNA and CDR2 is YNFKEQ. Unmatched junction bases numbered 6, after V lost 4 bases and J lost 4 bases. The CDR3 totals 14 residues. CDR3 coding DNA: TGTGCCAGCAGCCTCCCGGACAGGAGAGAGACCCAGTACTTC. Protein sequence: CASSLPDRRETQYF.

The V gene is TRBV5-1, the J gene TRBJ1-6, with D possibly TRBD1 on 6 matching bases. Trimming left V 0 bases short and J 5 bases short, with 18 bases between. The CDR3 runs to 18 residues. Germline V lookup: CDR1 SGHRS, CDR2 YFSETQ. As DNA, the CDR3 is TGCGCCAGCAGCTTGGTTGGAGCAGGGGCCGGTGATAATTCACCCCTCCACTTT. This gives the protein CASSLVGAGAGDNSPLHF.

The rearrangement links TRBV6-5 to TRBJ1-4; TRBD1 matches at 7 bases. V trimming: 6 bases; J trimming: 4 bases; junction bases outside the gene matches: 5. This CDR3 has 14 amino acids. The germline gives CDR1 MNHEY, CDR2 SVGAGI. The chain's CDR3 is CASRTGNFNEKLFF. CDR3 nucleotides: TGTGCCAGCAGGACAGGGAATTTTAATGAAAAACTGTTTTTT.

The rearrangement links TRBV6-1 to TRBJ2-7, with a tentative D call TRBD1 (6 bases). V lost 6 bases, J lost 2 bases, and 11 bases lay in between. Per the germline V gene, CDR1 is MNHNS and CDR2 is SASEGT. There are 13 residues in the CDR3. CDR3 loop: CASSRTVAYEQYF. The CDR3 DNA follows: TGTGCCAGCAGCCGGACAGTGGCCTACGAGCAGTACTTC.

This clone has only a few counts. The gene calls are TRBV28 and TRBJ1-5; D unclear. Trimming removed 0 bases at V and 9 bases at J, with 18 bases between. There are 16 residues in the CDR3. Germline V gene lookup returns CDR1 MDHEN and CDR2 SYDVKM. CDR3 protein: CASSLWAISLRPPQHF. The CDR3 coding sequence is TGTGCCAGCAGTTTATGGGCCATCTCTTTGCGGCCGCCCCAGCATTTT.

The rearrangement links TRBV15 to TRBJ2-1; TRBD2 aligns across 14 bases. The CDR3 is made up of 16 amino acids. V lost 3 bases to trimming and J lost 7 bases; unmatched junction nucleotides: 5. Germline V gene data show CDR1 as LNHNV and CDR2 as YYDKDF (reference sequence). The CDR3 coding sequence is TGTGCCACCAGCAGGGGACTAGCGGGAGAACTGAATGAGCAGTTCTTC. As protein: CATSRGLAGELNEQFF. Full variable domain (rest looked up from reference TRBV15 and TRBJ2-1): DAMVIQNPRYQVTQFGKPVTLSCSQTLNHNVMYWYQQKSSQAPKLLFHYYDKDFNNEADTPDNFQSRRPNTSFCFLDIRSPGLGDTAMYLCATSRGLAGELNEQFFGPGTRLTVL.

The rearrangement links TRBV4-3 to TRBJ2-1; 11 bases map to TRBD2. The V segment lost 0 bases and the J segment 4 bases; nucleotides outside the gene matches: 2. The germline V gene encodes CDR1 LGHNA and CDR2 YSLEER. The CDR3 consists of 16 residues. The CDR3: CASSQDRLAGYNEQFF. The CDR3 DNA is TGCGCCAGCAGCCAAGACCGACTAGCGGGATACAATGAGCAGTTCTTC.

This chain connects TRBV18 to TRBJ1-1; tentatively, D is TRBD1 (5 bases). The CDR3 consists of 13 residues. V was clipped by 6 bases and J by 3 bases, with 11 bases between them. The V gene's germline CDR1 is KGHSH and CDR2 LQKENI. The CDR3 DNA is TGTGCCAGCTCCGTAGGACAAGACACTGAAGCTTTCTTT. It specifies CASSVGQDTEAFF.